The present T cell receptor (beta chain) was sequenced within a study of T cell repertoires in cytomegalovirus infection. Overall study context: Public signatures in TCR beta pointed to CMV infection and matching HLA type. Findings of the study overall: The cumulative frequency of public TCR beta families distinguished individuals who carried CMV together with the relevant HLA.

This clonotype has a handful of counts. Its specificity is unknown. TCRdb called the reads again in MiXCR, with one record for every CDR3 protein. The sample has about 310,000 distinct CDR3 sequences, roughly a sixth seen once. There are 14 residues in the CDR3. The germline V gene encodes CDR1 DFQATT and CDR2 SNEGSKA (reference sequence). Trimming took 1 base from V and 5 from J, leaving 11 bases between them. V usage is TRBV20-1 and J usage is TRBJ1-4; D is possibly TRBD1 (5 bases). This receptor was taken from a human donor in good health (CMV status not recorded). Some clones in this sample may be carry-over from other donors' samples. The material sequenced was PBMCs. In DNA form, the CDR3 reads TGCAGTGCTAGAGTATCCAGGGAGAATGAAAAACTGTTTTTT. The encoded protein is CSARVSRENEKLFF.